What follows is one T cell receptor (beta chain) and its context. Its binding antigen is unknown. Base qualities are missing; no much larger clone stands one base away. This entry is derived from a study of cytomegalovirus exposure and HLA in healthy donors (dated by TCRdb to 2016 to 2017). Regarding the research as a whole: An earlier analysis of approximately 640 of the donors reported roughly 300 Gb of sequence data and 117 million unique TCR beta sequences from about 179 million T cells. An early release covering 550 to 700 HLA-typed donors comprised approximately 290 gigabases of sequencing data and roughly 85 million unique TCR sequences. The genetic ancestry cluster associated with self-reported Caucasian donors included over 80% of the roughly 360 genotyped donors. The study was designed to test whether signatures of past pathogen exposure could be identified by cataloging public T cell receptors. The study profiled the T cell repertoires of 666 subjects by immunosequencing and related them to cytomegalovirus serostatus. In addition to the first cohort of approximately 650 subjects, a separate validation cohort of about 120 different subjects was used. High-throughput TCR immunosequencing, statistical association of individual TCRs with disease status, and machine learning were combined to predict cytomegalovirus infection status. In a later analysis, previously published TCR beta repertoires from several hundred donors were re-analyzed and high-resolution HLA genotyping was added so that TCR occurrence patterns could be studied. Rather than drawing on any new phenotypic data, the later analysis identified candidate immune exposures from TCR beta sequences and the way those sequences occurred across donors. An earlier analysis of several hundred of the donors used high-throughput TCR beta sequencing to judge whether each TCR beta V gene segment behaved as functional or pseudogenic. Donor age, sex, ethnicity and CMV serostatus were compiled alongside the repertoire data. Genome-wide SNP genotypes for about 65% of the 666 donors were used in a later genetic analysis, which treated that subset as a discovery cohort. All discovery cohort repertoires had been generated on a single sequencing platform. Class I and class II HLA loci were covered by the typing at four-digit resolution. The number of typed donors differed by locus: about 620-640 for A, B, C, DRB1 and DQB1; some 500 for DQA1; around 610 for DPA1; and 450 to 480 for DPB1. Roughly 5 DR-DQ haplotypes were handled as single units for association and clustering, since linkage in the cohort was strong. On average, over 200,000 unique TCR beta nucleotide sequences were sequenced per donor among 300 to 500 genotyped donors of the cohort, with roughly 20% of those sequences being non-productive. Findings and caveats that apply to the study as a whole: In a later genetic analysis, fewer N-insertions in productive TCRs were reported among donors in an Asian-associated ancestry cluster than the approximately 670-donor mean. V-gene and J-gene trimming of TCR beta chains was associated with a missense DCLRE1C variant in a later genetic analysis, and the association was replicated in an independent cohort. Compared with equally common non-associated chains, HLA-associated TCR beta chains in a later analysis were more clonally expanded and had lower generation probabilities. In vitro tests confirmed that three of the cytomegalovirus-associated TCR beta chains recognize cytomegalovirus antigens. A later analysis found that most CMV-associated TCR beta chains appeared HLA-restricted, with HLA associations seemingly driven largely by CMV exposure. Across donors, most TCR sequences were observed very rarely, whereas some public TCRs were present in many individuals. A later analysis found that TCR association rates varied across HLA loci, with DRB1 alleles showing the most associated TCRs and HLA-C alleles the fewest. A further reported finding was that TCR beta sequences accurately predicted the HLA-A and HLA-B alleles for most subjects in the first cohort. This cohort had only TCR beta chains sequenced, and the lack of alpha or paired-chain data limited which features could be detected. Specific HLA alleles were associated with some 15,000 TCR beta sequences at a false discovery rate of 0.05 in a later analysis. A later analysis reported that several top co-occurrence clusters appeared linked to parvovirus B19, influenza, CMV and Epstein-Barr virus. For the cohort, immune exposure information was limited to CMV serostatus. When HLA alleles, especially DR and DQ, strongly co-occurred, TCR associations were difficult to assign to individual alleles. Linkage disequilibrium might explain the correlated functional status among segregating V segments, but an unknown experimental factor could not be ruled out. Because the 87-base-pair reads could not distinguish some IMGT-functional V segments, including TRBV6-2 and TRBV6-3, those segments were excluded. Broadly in line with IMGT annotations, most TCR beta V segments showed up in productive rearrangements about 87% or about 30% of the time in an earlier analysis of some 590 of the donors. The authors suggested that the approach could potentially be generalized to other disease states and immunological phenotypes. A total of about 180 TCR beta chains were listed by the study as associated with cytomegalovirus. Cytomegalovirus status was reported to be diagnosed by the classifier with high specificity and sensitivity in both the original and validation cohorts. The earlier analysis of 587 of the donors excluded approximately 15 rarely observed V segments, including chromosome 9 orphons, because counts were too low. Roughly uniform sequencing depth across donors was assumed in presence/absence analyses, although this assumption may not hold. A cluster of highly shared sequence variants was judged likely to be a technical artifact of the sequencing pipeline. Because HLA typing was missing for some donors at each locus, association tests included only the typed subset.

From a lookup of the germline V gene, CDR1 and CDR2 are MNHEY and SVGAGI. V ends up 6 bases short and J 1 base short, with an unmatched junction base count of 6. From the cysteine through the phenylalanine, the CDR3 covers 14 amino acids. Only the CDR3 DNA is retained, 42 bases long and in frame from the first base. The cohort consisted of approximately 690 healthy bone marrow donors. At the time of sampling, all cohort members were nominally healthy, though unrecorded immune exposures were likely present. The donor tested CMV seropositive, placing the donor among the 250 to 350 seropositive members of the cohort. Every donor gave a peripheral blood sample, and the peripheral blood mononuclear cells from that sample were used for TCR beta sequencing. Genomic DNA was extracted from the blood cell samples with the Qiagen DNeasy Blood Extraction Kit. The method behind the library was the immunoSEQ multiplex PCR assay. The multiplex PCR relied on a mix of 60 forward primers for TCR Vbeta segments and 13 reverse primers for TCR Jbeta segments. The CDR3 region of rearranged TCR beta genes was amplified from genomic DNA by a multiplex PCR assay. The Illumina HiSeq System was used to sequence the amplified TCR beta libraries as 87-base-pair reads. On the authors' methods: A later analysis tallied 80 million to 95 million unique TCR beta chains across the 650 to 750 repertoires, and roughly 11 million of those chains were shared by two or more donors. A nearest-neighbor algorithm error-corrected the raw reads and collapsed the reads into unique sequences, merging closely related sequences to remove PCR and sequencing errors. CDR3 sequences were aligned to IMGT reference sequences to assign V, D and J gene segments. For a sequence to be retained, a match of at least six nucleotides was required to both a V gene segment and a J gene segment. Rearrangements were classified as productive when the CDR3 lacked stop codons and remained in frame with V and J, and all other rearrangements were classified as non-productive. CDR3 was defined according to IMGT convention as the region running from the second conserved V-encoded cysteine to the conserved J-encoded phenylalanine. The earlier analysis of 500 to 650 of the donors excluded any sequence lacking an unambiguous match to a single V gene segment. An earlier analysis of 587 of the donors called V segments functional above 56.7% productive rearrangements and segregating when the between-donor standard deviation exceeded 5%. To diagnose cytomegalovirus status from the catalog of TCR beta chain sequences, a statistical classification framework was built. In a later analysis, V and J genes were assigned by comparing TCR nucleotide sequences against IMGT/GENE-DB human TR gene sequences. In a later analysis, CDR3 sequences and most-parsimonious VDJ recombination scenarios were assigned using the TCRdist pipeline. In a later analysis, every TCR beta chain was defined by the combination of its CDR3 amino acid sequence and its V-gene family, and reads without a unique V-gene family were dropped. A later analysis removed 550 to 650 highly shared, low-generation-probability nucleotide sequences to deal with suspected cross-contamination and a sequencing artifact. For each public chain, a later analysis derived a clonal expansion index from normalized ranks of inferred template counts within each repertoire. A later analysis computed generation probabilities with a VDJ recombination model fitted to out-of-frame rearrangements, and checked the results against IGoR. In a later analysis, TCR-TCR, TCR-HLA and TCR-CMV co-occurrence was scored with hypergeometric tests, and a repertoire-size bias correction was applied to TCR pairs. In a later analysis, false discovery rates were estimated by permuting HLA or CMV assignments 20 times. In a later analysis, co-occurring TCRs were grouped using DBSCAN, and TCRdist sequence similarity was added for clustering within HLA-allele-positive subsets. For co-occurrence clustering, repertoires with fewer than 30,000 or more than 120,000 public chains were excluded, along with about five repertoires with anomalous nucleotide sharing. Not all clones reach the TCRdb copy of this immuneACCESS table, which keeps in-frame sequences only. Checked studies attribute under half of the gap to unresolved V genes and leave the rest unexplained. V and J calls plus clone size are reproduced from that table; the DNA served to infer D and trimming. In this sample the table shows approximately 190,000 clones, approximately 84% of which occur a single time. The biggest ten clones account for 4.5% to 7.5% of the sample.

The specimen sequenced was PBMCs. The receptor chain draws on TRBV6-5 and TRBJ2-7; 7 junctional bases match TRBD2. This receptor was identified in a woman under 40 in good health and CMV-seropositive. The CDR3 is CASSLGLGSYEQYF. The DNA reads TGTGCCAGCAGCCTTGGACTAGGTTCCTACGAGCAGTACTTC.